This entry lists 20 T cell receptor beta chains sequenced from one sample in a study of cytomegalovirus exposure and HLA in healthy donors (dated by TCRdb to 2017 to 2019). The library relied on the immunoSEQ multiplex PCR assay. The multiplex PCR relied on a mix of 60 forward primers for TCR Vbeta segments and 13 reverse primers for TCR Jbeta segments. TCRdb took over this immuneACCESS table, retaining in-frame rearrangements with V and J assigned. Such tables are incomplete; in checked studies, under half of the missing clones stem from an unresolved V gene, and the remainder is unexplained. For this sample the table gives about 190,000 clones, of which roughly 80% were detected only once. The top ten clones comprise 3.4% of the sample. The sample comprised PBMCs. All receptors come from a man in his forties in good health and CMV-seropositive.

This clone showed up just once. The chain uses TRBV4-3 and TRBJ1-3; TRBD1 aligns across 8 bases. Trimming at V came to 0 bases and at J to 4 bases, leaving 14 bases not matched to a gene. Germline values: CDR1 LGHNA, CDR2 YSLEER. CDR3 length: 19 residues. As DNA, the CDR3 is TGCGCCAGCAGCCAAGATACGGCTCTTGGAAGGACAGGGGGAAACACCATATATTTT. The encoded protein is CASSQDTALGRTGGNTIYF.

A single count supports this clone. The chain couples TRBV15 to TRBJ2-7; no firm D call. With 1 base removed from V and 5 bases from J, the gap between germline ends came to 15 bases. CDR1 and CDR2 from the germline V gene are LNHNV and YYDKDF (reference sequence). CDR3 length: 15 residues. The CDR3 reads CATSRGQREVDEQYF. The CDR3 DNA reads TGTGCCACCAGCAGAGGTCAGCGAGAGGTCGACGAGCAGTACTTC.

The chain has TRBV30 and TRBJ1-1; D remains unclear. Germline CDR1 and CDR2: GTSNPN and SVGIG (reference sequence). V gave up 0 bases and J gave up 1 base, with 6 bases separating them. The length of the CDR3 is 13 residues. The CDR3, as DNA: TGTGCCTGGAGTGTACTCAAGAACACTGAAGCTTTCTTT. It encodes CAWSVLKNTEAFF.

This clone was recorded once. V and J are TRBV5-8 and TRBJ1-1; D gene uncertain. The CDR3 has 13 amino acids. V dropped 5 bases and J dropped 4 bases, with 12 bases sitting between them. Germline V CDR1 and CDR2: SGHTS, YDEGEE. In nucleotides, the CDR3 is TGTGCCAGCAGTCCCGGTGTTGGCACTGAAGCTTTCTTT. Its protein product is CASSPGVGTEAFF.

CDR3 DNA: TGTGCCAGCAGCGACGGTGGCCAGGGTAGCACTGAAGCTTTCTTT. It specifies CASSDGGQGSTEAFF. The V gene is TRBV6-6, the J gene TRBJ1-1; the D gene is possibly TRBD1 (5 bases). CDR1 MNHNY and CDR2 SVGAGI come from the germline V gene (reference sequence). This CDR3 has 15 residues. The V and J ends lost 6 bases and 4 bases respectively, with 18 bases between them.

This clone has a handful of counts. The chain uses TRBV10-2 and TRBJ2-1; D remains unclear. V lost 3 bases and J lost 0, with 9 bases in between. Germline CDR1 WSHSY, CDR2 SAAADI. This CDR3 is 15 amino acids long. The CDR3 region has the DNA TGCGCCAGCAGTGATTCAGCGAGCTCCTACAATGAGCAGTTCTTC. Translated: CASSDSASSYNEQFF.

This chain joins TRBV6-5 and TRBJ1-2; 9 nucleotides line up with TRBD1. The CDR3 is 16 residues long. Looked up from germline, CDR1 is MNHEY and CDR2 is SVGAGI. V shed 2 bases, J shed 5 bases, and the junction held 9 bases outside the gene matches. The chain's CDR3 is CASSYMGQGLGYGYTF. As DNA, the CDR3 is TGTGCCAGCAGTTACATGGGACAGGGATTGGGGTATGGCTACACCTTC.

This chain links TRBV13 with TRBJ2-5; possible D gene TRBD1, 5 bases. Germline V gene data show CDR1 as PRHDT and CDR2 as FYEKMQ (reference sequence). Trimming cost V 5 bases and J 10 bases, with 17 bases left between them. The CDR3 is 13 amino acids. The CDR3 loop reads CASSQGLISGQYF. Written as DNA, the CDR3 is TGTGCCAGCAGCCAGGGCCTTATCTCAGGCCAGTACTTC.

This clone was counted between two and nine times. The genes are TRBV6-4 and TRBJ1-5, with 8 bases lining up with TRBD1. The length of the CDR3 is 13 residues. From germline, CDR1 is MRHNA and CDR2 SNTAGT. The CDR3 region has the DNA TGTGTCCAACAGGGGGGAAGCAATCAGCCCCAGCATTTT. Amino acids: CVQQGGSNQPQHF.

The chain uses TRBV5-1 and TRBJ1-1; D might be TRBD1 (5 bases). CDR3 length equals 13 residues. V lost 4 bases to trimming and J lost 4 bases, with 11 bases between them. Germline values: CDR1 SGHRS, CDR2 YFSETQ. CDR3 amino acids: CASSSGGFTEAFF. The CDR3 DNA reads TGCGCCAGCAGCAGCGGGGGGTTCACTGAAGCTTTCTTT. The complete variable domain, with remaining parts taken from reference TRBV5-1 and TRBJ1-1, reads KAGVTQTPRYLIKTRGQQVTLSCSPISGHRSVSWYQQTPGQGLQFLFEYFSETQRNKGNFPGRFSGRQFSNSRSEMNVSTLELGDSALYLCASSSGGFTEAFFGQGTRLTVV.

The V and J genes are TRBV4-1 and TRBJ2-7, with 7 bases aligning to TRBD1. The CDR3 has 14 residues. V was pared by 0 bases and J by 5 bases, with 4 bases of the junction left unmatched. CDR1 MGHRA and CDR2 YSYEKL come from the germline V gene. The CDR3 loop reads CASSQDWQGDEQYF. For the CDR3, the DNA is TGCGCCAGCAGCCAAGATTGGCAGGGGGACGAGCAGTACTTC.

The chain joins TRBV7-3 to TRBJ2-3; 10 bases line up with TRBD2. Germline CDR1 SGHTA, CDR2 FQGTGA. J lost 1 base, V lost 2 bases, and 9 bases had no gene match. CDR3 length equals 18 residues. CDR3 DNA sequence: TGTGCCAGCAGCTTAGGTGCTAGCGGGAGTTGGGGCACAGATACGCAGTATTTT. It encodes CASSLGASGSWGTDTQYF.

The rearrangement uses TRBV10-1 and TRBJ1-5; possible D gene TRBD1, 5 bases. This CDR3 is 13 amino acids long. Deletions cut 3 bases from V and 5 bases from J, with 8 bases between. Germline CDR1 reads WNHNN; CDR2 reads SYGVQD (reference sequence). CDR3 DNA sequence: TGCGCCAGCAGTGAAGGGGAAGATCAGCCCCAGCATTTT. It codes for CASSEGEDQPQHF.

The CDR3 loop reads CASSLALGVGYEQYF. CDR3 nucleotides: TGTGCCAGCAGCTTAGCTCTGGGAGTAGGATACGAGCAGTACTTC. J is TRBJ2-7 and V is TRBV11-2; possible D gene TRBD2, 5 bases. V was clipped by 1 base and J by 4 bases, with 14 bases between them. The CDR3 loop spans 15 amino acids. Germline CDR1 and CDR2: SGHAT and FQNNGV.

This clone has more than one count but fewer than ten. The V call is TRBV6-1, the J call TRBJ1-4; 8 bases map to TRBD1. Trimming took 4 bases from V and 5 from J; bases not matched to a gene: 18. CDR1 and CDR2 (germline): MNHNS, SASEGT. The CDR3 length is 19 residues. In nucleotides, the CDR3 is TGTGCCAGCAGTGCCGGGACAGGACTCAGGCGCCTTTTGAATGAAAAACTGTTTTTT. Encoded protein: CASSAGTGLRRLLNEKLFF.

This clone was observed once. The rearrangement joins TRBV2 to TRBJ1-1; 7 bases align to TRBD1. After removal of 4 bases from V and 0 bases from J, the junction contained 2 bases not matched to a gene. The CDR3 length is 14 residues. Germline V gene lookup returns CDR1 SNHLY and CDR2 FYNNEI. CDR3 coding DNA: TGTGCCAGCAGTGTGGGGACAGTGAACACTGAAGCTTTCTTT. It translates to CASSVGTVNTEAFF. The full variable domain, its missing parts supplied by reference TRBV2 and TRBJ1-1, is EPEVTQTPSHQVTQMGQEVILRCVPISNHLYFYWYRQILGQKVEFLVSFYNNEISEKSEIFDDQFSVERPDGSNFTLKIRSTKLEDSAMYFCASSVGTVNTEAFFGQGTRLTVV.

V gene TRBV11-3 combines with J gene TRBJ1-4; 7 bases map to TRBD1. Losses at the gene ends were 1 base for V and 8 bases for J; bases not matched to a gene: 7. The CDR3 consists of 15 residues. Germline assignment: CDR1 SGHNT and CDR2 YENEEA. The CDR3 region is CASSLARAGGEKLFF. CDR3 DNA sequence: TGTGCCAGCAGCTTAGCGCGCGCAGGGGGGGAAAAACTGTTTTTT.

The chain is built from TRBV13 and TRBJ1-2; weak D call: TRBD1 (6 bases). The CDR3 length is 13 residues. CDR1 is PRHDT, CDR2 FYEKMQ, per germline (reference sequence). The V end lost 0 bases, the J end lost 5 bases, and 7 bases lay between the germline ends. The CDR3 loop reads CASSLGQGYGYTF. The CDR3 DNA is TGTGCCAGCAGCTTAGGACAGGGTTATGGCTACACCTTC.

The chain's CDR3 is CASSQEGTGTGGEKLFF. CDR3 in DNA: TGCGCCAGCAGCCAAGAGGGCACCGGGACAGGGGGCGAAAAACTGTTTTTT. This chain uses TRBV4-3 with TRBJ1-4, with 12 bases matching TRBD1. The V segment lost 0 bases and the J segment 8 bases; nucleotides outside the gene matches: 7. CDR1 is LGHNA and CDR2 is YSLEER in the germline V gene. The CDR3 totals 17 residues.

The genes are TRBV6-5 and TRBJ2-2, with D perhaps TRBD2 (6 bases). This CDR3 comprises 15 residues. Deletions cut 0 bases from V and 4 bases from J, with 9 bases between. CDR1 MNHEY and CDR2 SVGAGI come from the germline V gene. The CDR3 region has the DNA TGTGCCAGCAGTTACTCGATGGGGGGCACCGGGGAGCTGTTTTTT. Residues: CASSYSMGGTGELFF.